This T cell receptor (beta chain) was profiled in a study of blood T cells in healthy people across ages. Overall study results and limits: Donors of long life had a larger count of naive CD4+ cells and greater diversity than aged donors.

The authors ran a second PCR of 7 to 11 cycles using a sample-barcoded 5' primer and a J-beta primer mix. Each CDR3 protein gets one entry after TCRdb re-called the 5' RACE reads with MiXCR. This table holds roughly 1.5 million distinct CDR3 sequences, about 45% found once. V was pared by 1 base and J by 12 bases, with 22 bases between. The CDR3 runs to 15 residues. The V gene's germline CDR1 is DFQATT and CDR2 SNEGSKA (reference sequence). About this clonotype: Its antigen is not known.

The sample taken for sequencing was blood. The sequence was obtained from a woman under 30 in good health. This chain links TRBV20-1 with TRBJ1-5, with D perhaps matching TRBD1 (5 bases). CDR3 nucleotides: TGCAGTGCTAGAGTAGGTAACGCAGAGCCCGGGGGCCAGCATTTT. Residues: CSARVGNAEPGGQHF.